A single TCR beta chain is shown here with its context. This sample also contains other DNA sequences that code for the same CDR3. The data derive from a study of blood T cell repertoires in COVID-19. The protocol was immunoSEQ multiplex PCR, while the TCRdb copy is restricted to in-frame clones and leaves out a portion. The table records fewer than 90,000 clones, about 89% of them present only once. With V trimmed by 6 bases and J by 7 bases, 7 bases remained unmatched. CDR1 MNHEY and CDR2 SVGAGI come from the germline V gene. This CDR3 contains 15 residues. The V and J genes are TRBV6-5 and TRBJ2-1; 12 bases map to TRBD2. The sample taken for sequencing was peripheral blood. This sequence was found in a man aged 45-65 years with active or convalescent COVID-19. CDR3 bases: TGTGCCAGCAGCCGTGGACTAGCGGGGACTAATGAGCAGTTCTTC. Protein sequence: CASSRGLAGTNEQFF.